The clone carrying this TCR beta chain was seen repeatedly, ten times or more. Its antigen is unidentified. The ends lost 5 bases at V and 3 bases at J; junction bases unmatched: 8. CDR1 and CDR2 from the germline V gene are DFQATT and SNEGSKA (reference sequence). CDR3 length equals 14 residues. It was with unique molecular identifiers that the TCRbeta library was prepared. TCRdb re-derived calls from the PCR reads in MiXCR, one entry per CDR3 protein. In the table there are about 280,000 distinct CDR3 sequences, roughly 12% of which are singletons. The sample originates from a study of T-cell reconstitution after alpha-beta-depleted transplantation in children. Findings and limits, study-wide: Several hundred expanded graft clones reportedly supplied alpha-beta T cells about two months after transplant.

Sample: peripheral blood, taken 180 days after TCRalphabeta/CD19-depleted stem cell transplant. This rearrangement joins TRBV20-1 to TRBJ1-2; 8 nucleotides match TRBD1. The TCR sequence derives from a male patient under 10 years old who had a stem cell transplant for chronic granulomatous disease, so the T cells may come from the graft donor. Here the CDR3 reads CSAAGTGEDYGYTF. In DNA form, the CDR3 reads TGCAGTGCTGCCGGGACAGGCGAGGACTATGGCTACACCTTC.